This T cell receptor (beta chain) was retrieved from a study of blood T cell repertoires in COVID-19. About the study: Donors in the United States, Italy and Spain gave samples during acute or convalescent COVID-19. Sources were T cells, B-cell-depleted T cells, or PBMCs; the material itself was cDNA or gDNA.

This clone was detected only once. V lost 5 bases, J lost 4 bases, and 11 bases lay in between. The CDR3 contains 13 residues. From germline, CDR1 is PRHDT and CDR2 FYEKMQ (reference sequence). In the original processing: Amplified reference gene primers provided the basis for estimating nucleated cell counts. The assay was immunoSEQ multiplex PCR, and TCRdb's table has in-frame clones only and misses some. The D gene and trimming were derived from the DNA, and the V and J assignments and clone size from that table. The sample holds 150,000 to 200,000 clones; roughly 80% are singletons and the top ten take about 6.9%.

This sequence originates from a man between 60 and 75 years old with acute or convalescent COVID-19. The chain recombines TRBV13 with TRBJ1-1, with D maybe TRBD1 (5 bases). The specimen was peripheral blood. CDR3: CASSTTQATEAFF. The CDR3 nucleotides read TGTGCCAGCAGCACCACACAGGCCACTGAAGCTTTCTTT.